This entry concerns a single T cell receptor (beta chain). These data belong to a study of T cell responses to AZD1222 COVID-19 vaccine. The assay was immunoSEQ multiplex PCR, and TCRdb's table has in-frame clones only and misses some. In the table there are 120,000 or so clones, roughly 90% of which are singletons. The CDR3 is 16 residues long. The gene calls are TRBV1 and TRBJ2-1; the D call of TRBD2 is as the table states it, not checked on the DNA. TRBV1 is deemed a pseudogene. The sequence was collected from an adult in good health. Specimen: peripheral blood, collected on day 0 of AZD1222 vaccination. The CDR3 region is CTSSLPMPWNGREQFF. Here the CDR3 DNA reads TGCACCAGCAGCCTCCCCATGCCTTGGAACGGGAGGGAGCAGTTCTTC.